The 16 T cell receptor beta chains listed next were all sequenced from one sample in a study of CD8 T cells in ankylosing spondylitis. Using its own MiXCR run on the 5' RACE reads, TCRdb lists one record per CDR3 protein. This sample has about 160,000 distinct CDR3 sequences, with roughly 18% found just once. Sequenced sample: blood, either unsorted or a sorted T cell fraction (not recorded which). Receptor source: a male donor with ankylosing spondylitis or in good health (not recorded which).

Notes on this clonotype: A junction end diverges from the germline sequence, so it may reflect a read error. The V call is TRBV3-1, the J call TRBJ2-7; D call uncertain. The CDR3 has 12 residues. In germline, CDR1 is LGHDT, CDR2 YNNKEL (reference sequence). The CDR3 sequence is CASSHAPGEQHF. The CDR3 DNA follows: TGTGCCAGCAGCCACGCCCCGGGCGAGCAGCACTTC.

This clonotype was counted ten times or more. The chain links TRBV6-5 to TRBJ2-5; D possibly matches TRBD1 or TRBD2 (5 bases each). The V and J ends lost 0 bases and 2 bases respectively, with 13 bases between them. The CDR3 loop spans 16 amino acids. In germline, CDR1 is MNHEY, CDR2 SVGAGI. The CDR3 sequence: CASSYSPGRRQETQYF. The CDR3 DNA sequence: TGTGCCAGCAGTTACTCCCCGGGACGGAGACAAGAGACCCAGTACTTC.

This clonotype was seen ten or more times. This chain joins TRBV5-1 and TRBJ1-4; TRBD1 might be the D (5 bases). CDR1 SGHRS and CDR2 YFSETQ come from the germline V gene. The V end lost 4 bases, the J end lost 7 bases, and 8 bases lay between the germline ends. This CDR3 has 12 amino acids. The CDR3 nucleotides are TGCGCCAGCAGCCGGGACGGTGAAAAACTGTTTTTT. Translation: CASSRDGEKLFF.

This clonotype was counted many times. The chain combines TRBV5-1 with TRBJ2-5, with a weak D call TRBD2 (5 bases). The CDR3 loop spans 17 amino acids. CDR1 is SGHRS, CDR2 YFSETQ, per germline. V lost 2 bases and J 2 bases, leaving 19 bases between the germline ends. CDR3 nucleotide sequence: TGCGCCAGCAGCTTCAGCGTCAGGATCGGGAATCAAGAGACCCAGTACTTC. Its protein is CASSFSVRIGNQETQYF.

This clonotype was found many times. J is TRBJ1-1 and V is TRBV29-1; D is ambiguous. V gave up 4 bases and J gave up 0 bases, with 9 bases separating them. This CDR3 is built from 13 residues. The germline CDR1 and CDR2 sequences are SQVTM and ANQGSEA. The CDR3 DNA follows: TGCAGCGTTGCAGGCCGATTGAACACTGAAGCTTTCTTT. Translation gives CSVAGRLNTEAFF.

The table lists this clonotype with a count of one. The chain has TRBV10-2 and TRBJ1-1; maybe TRBD1 (5 bases). Germline-derived CDR1 and CDR2 are WSHSY and SAAADI. The CDR3 sequence is 15 residues long. Trimming left V 3 bases short and J 4 bases short, with 15 bases between. In DNA form, the CDR3 reads TGCGCCAGCAGTGATAACTGGGAGGGGACCACTGAAGCTTTCTTT. Translation gives CASSDNWEGTTEAFF.

The chain combines TRBV20-1 with TRBJ1-5; 7 nucleotides line up with TRBD1. V was pared by 0 bases and J by 4 bases, with 3 bases of the junction left unmatched. The CDR3 is made up of 14 amino acids. Germline CDR1 reads DFQATT; CDR2 reads SNEGSKA (reference sequence). CDR3 sequence: CSAREGRGNQPQHF. Here the CDR3 DNA reads TGCAGTGCTAGAGAGGGCAGGGGGAATCAGCCCCAGCATTTT.

Of note for this clonotype: With a much larger clone just one base away, this may be a read error. V gene TRBV12-3 or TRBV12-4 combines with J gene TRBJ1-2; D is unclear. The CDR3 covers 13 residues. CDR3 bases: TGTACCAGCAGTTTGGGTGTCCTCTATGGCTACACCTTC. Translating it yields CTSSLGVLYGYTF.

The CDR3, as DNA: TGTGCCAGCAGCTTAGGACTAGCTGACAACACCGGGGAGCTGTTTTTT. It is translated as CASSLGLADNTGELFF. The V call is TRBV13, the J call TRBJ2-2; tentatively, D is TRBD2 (6 bases). The CDR3 covers 16 residues. V was cut by 0 bases and J by 2 bases, with 10 bases left in between. In germline, CDR1 is PRHDT, CDR2 FYEKMQ (reference sequence).

The rearrangement links TRBV7-9 to TRBJ2-7; tentative D call: TRBD2 (5 bases). This CDR3 region has 15 residues. Trimming took 4 bases from V and 1 from J, leaving 14 bases between them. CDR1 is SEHNR and CDR2 is FQNEAQ in the germline V gene (reference sequence). CDR3 in DNA: TGTGCCAGCAGCTCAGGAGGAATACTATCCTACGAGCAGTACTTC. This translates into CASSSGGILSYEQYF.

This clonotype was picked up many times. CDR3: CASSDLSSGRANEQFF. The CDR3 nucleotides are TGTGCCAGCAGCGACCTATCTAGCGGGAGGGCTAATGAGCAGTTCTTC. The rearrangement links TRBV9 to TRBJ2-1, with TRBD2 matching 12 bases. Germline loops: CDR1 SGDLS, CDR2 YYNGEE. V was pared by 3 bases and J by 7 bases, with 8 bases of the junction left unmatched. The CDR3 is 16 amino acids.

Worth noting for this clonotype: This may arise from a read error, as a much more abundant clone is one base away. The chain carries TRBV5-1 and TRBJ1-1, with a possible D match to TRBD1 (6 bases). The V gene's germline CDR1 is SGHRS and CDR2 YFSETQ. This CDR3 has 12 residues. Trimming stripped 6 bases from V and 7 bases from J, with 13 bases between. CDR3 sequence reads: CASNTQGLEAFF. In nucleotides, the CDR3 is TGCGCCAGCAACACACAGGGTCTTGAAGCTTTCTTT.

The sample holds many counts of this clonotype. The V gene is TRBV5-1, the J gene TRBJ2-5; D is ambiguous. V shed 1 base and J shed 3 bases, with 13 bases lying between them. There are 15 residues in the CDR3. Germline V lookup: CDR1 SGHRS, CDR2 YFSETQ. This CDR3 is CASSLSSRFEETQYF. CDR3 in DNA: TGCGCCAGCAGCTTGTCCAGTCGCTTCGAAGAGACCCAGTACTTC. The variable domain in full, with the rest retrieved from reference TRBV5-1 and TRBJ2-5, is KAGVTQTPRYLIKTRGQQVTLSCSPISGHRSVSWYQQTPGQGLQFLFEYFSETQRNKGNFPGRFSGRQFSNSRSEMNVSTLELGDSALYLCASSLSSRFEETQYFGPGTRLLVL.

The CDR3 loop is CSVDGQGAYNEQFF. CDR3 nucleotide sequence: TGCAGCGTTGACGGACAGGGGGCTTACAATGAGCAGTTCTTC. The chain uses TRBV29-1 and TRBJ2-1; TRBD1 agrees at 11 bases. Unmatched junction bases numbered 2, after V lost 3 bases and J lost 4 bases. The CDR3 is 14 amino acids. From germline, CDR1 is SQVTM and CDR2 ANQGSEA.

The chain joins TRBV19 to TRBJ2-5, with a weak D call TRBD1 (5 bases). Germline V gene sequence: CDR1 LNHDA, CDR2 SQIVND (reference sequence). Trimming shortened V by 5 bases and J by 3 bases, and 22 bases separated the two germline ends. This CDR3 region has 17 residues. CDR3 region: CASSRPDSTRLEETQYF. For the CDR3, the DNA is TGTGCCAGTAGTCGTCCCGACAGTACTCGCCTGGAAGAGACCCAGTACTTC.

This clonotype was seen ten or more times. The chain uses TRBV20-1 and TRBJ2-4, with D perhaps given as TRBD1 or TRBD2 (5 bases each). The CDR3 is 13 amino acids. Trimming removed 3 bases from V and 1 base from J, with 7 bases in between. Germline CDR1 and CDR2: DFQATT and SNEGSKA (reference sequence). The DNA of the CDR3 is TGCAGTGCTAGGGGGGTTGCCAAAAACATTCAGTACTTC. Translating gives CSARGVAKNIQYF.